A selection of T cell receptor beta chains follows, all from one sample in a study of shared clonotypes between healthy human individuals. TCRdb's copy holds only in-frame clones and misses some; the assay was immunoSEQ multiplex PCR. The sample yields fewer than 1.8 million clones, approximately 98.5% seen once. The sample consisted of naive CD4+ T cells sorted from blood. The receptor set was obtained from a young man in good health. Both conserved end residues are part of each CDR3. D genes are given only for firm matches. Size tells how often a clone was seen (once, few, many) or the class of an expanded clone, and some rows leave it out.

J gene	D gene	V gene	clone size	CDR3 protein	CDR3 DNA
TRBJ2-3	NA	TRBV2	NA	CASSESTEADTQYF	TGTGCCAGCAGTGAAAGTACCGAGGCAGATACGCAGTATTTT
TRBJ2-7	NA	TRBV19	NA	CASSIGRTYEQYF	TGTGCCAGTAGTATCGGACGCACCTACGAGCAGTACTTC
TRBJ2-2	TRBD2	TRBV6-6	NA	CATRLAGLTGELFF	TGTGCCACGCGGTTAGCGGGACTCACCGGGGAGCTGTTTTTT
TRBJ2-5	NA	TRBV10-3	NA	CAISESHTGKTQYF	TGTGCCATCAGTGAGTCGCACACCGGAAAGACCCAGTACTTC
TRBJ1-2	TRBD1	TRBV19	NA	CASRPGTGSGYTF	TGTGCCAGTAGACCCGGGACAGGGAGTGGCTACACCTTC
TRBJ1-5	TRBD1	TRBV10-3	NA	CAIGIDRDQPQHF	TGTGCCATCGGTATTGACAGGGACCAGCCCCAGCATTTT
TRBJ1-5	NA	TRBV6-6	NA	CASSYSKGLGQPQHF	TGTGCCAGCAGTTACTCGAAGGGTTTGGGTCAGCCCCAGCATTTT
TRBJ2-5	NA	TRBV28	NA	CASSDPETQYF	TGTGCCAGCAGTGACCCAGAGACCCAGTACTTC
TRBJ2-1	TRBD2	TRBV2	NA	CASRSGASGFSYNEQFF	TGTGCCAGCAGATCCGGGGCTAGCGGCTTCTCCTACAATGAGCAGTTCTTC
TRBJ2-7	TRBD1	TRBV7-8	NA	CASSLLPGQGAYEQYF	TGTGCCAGCAGCTTACTCCCAGGACAGGGGGCTTACGAGCAGTACTTC
TRBJ1-2	NA	TRBV28	once	CASSSGTSGYTF	TGTGCCAGCAGTTCCGGGACATCTGGCTACACCTTC
TRBJ2-1	TRBD2	TRBV5-1	NA	CASSFQLLTSGKGNEQFF	TGCGCCAGCAGCTTCCAATTACTGACTAGCGGGAAAGGGAATGAGCAGTTCTTC
TRBJ1-1	TRBD1	TRBV18	NA	CASSPEYRGDTEAFF	TGTGCCAGCTCACCAGAGTACAGGGGGGACACTGAAGCTTTCTTT
TRBJ2-7	TRBD2	TRBV11-2	NA	CASSALAGVGEQYF	TGTGCCAGCAGCGCACTAGCGGGAGTGGGGGAGCAGTACTTC
TRBJ2-1	TRBD2	TRBV9	once	CASSVDLAGGANEQFF	TGTGCCAGCAGCGTAGATCTAGCGGGAGGAGCCAATGAGCAGTTCTTC
TRBJ1-5	NA	TRBV27	NA	CASSLGGREPQHF	TGTGCCAGCAGTTTAGGGGGGCGAGAGCCCCAGCATTTT
TRBJ2-5	NA	TRBV4-1	NA	CASSQDAGHGGETQYF	TGCGCCAGCAGCCAAGATGCAGGGCATGGGGGAGAGACCCAGTACTTC
TRBJ2-1	TRBD2	TRBV4-3	once	CASSLFPASGRVGNEQFF	TGCGCCAGCAGCCTGTTTCCTGCTAGCGGGAGGGTGGGGAATGAGCAGTTCTTC